These T cell receptor beta chains were read from a single sample in a study of cytomegalovirus exposure and HLA in healthy donors. Measured with immunoSEQ multiplex PCR; TCRdb has only the in-frame clones, and not every one. The sample records around 160,000 clones, around 80% being singletons. Sequencing was carried out using PBMCs. The receptors originated from a male donor in good health and CMV-seronegative. Each CDR3 is given with its conserved first and last residue. A D gene is named only where the DNA matches it firmly. Only some rows state a clone size, as once, few, many or a class for expanded clones.

cdr3_aa cdr3_nt d_call clone_size j_call v_call
CASSQVDRGITGELFF TGTGCCAGCAGCCAAGTGGACAGGGGAATCACCGGGGAGCTGTTTTTT TRBD1 once TRBJ2-2 TRBV14
CASSARGSHSGANVLTF TGTGCCAGCAGTGCACGAGGTTCTCACTCTGGGGCCAACGTCCTGACTTTC - - TRBJ2-6 TRBV6-1
CASSSTGVYGYTF TGTGCCAGCAGCTCCACAGGGGTCTATGGCTACACCTTC TRBD1 - TRBJ1-2 TRBV7-3
CASSPPAGGPRETQYF TGTGCCAGCAGCCCCCCTGCGGGGGGCCCAAGAGAGACCCAGTACTTC TRBD2 - TRBJ2-5 TRBV7-9
CASSLTETGTQYF TGCGCCAGCAGCTTGACCGAAACCGGGACCCAGTACTTC - once TRBJ2-5 TRBV5-1
CATSRDSDPEGYTF TGTGCCACCAGCAGAGATAGCGATCCCGAGGGCTACACCTTC - once TRBJ1-2 TRBV15
CASSSGTSGAYNEQFF TGCGCCAGCAGCTCCGGGACTAGCGGGGCCTACAATGAGCAGTTCTTC TRBD2 - TRBJ2-1 TRBV5-1
CASKWGVNTEAFF TGTGCCAGCAAGTGGGGAGTGAACACTGAAGCTTTCTTT - - TRBJ1-1 TRBV7-8
CASREDRATEAFF TGCGCCAGCAGGGAGGACAGGGCGACTGAAGCTTTCTTT TRBD1 - TRBJ1-1 TRBV5-1
CASRGMEGPGELFF TGTGCCAGCAGAGGGATGGAGGGCCCCGGGGAGCTGTTTTTT - - TRBJ2-2 TRBV2
CASSSTGTGVHEQYF TGTGCCAGCAGTAGTACCGGGACAGGGGTCCACGAGCAGTACTTC TRBD1 - TRBJ2-7 TRBV28
CASSQLGLAGSMGELFF TGCGCCAGCAGCCAGTTGGGACTAGCGGGATCCATGGGGGAGCTGTTTTTT TRBD2 - TRBJ2-2 TRBV4-1
CASSTGANNSPLHF TGTGCCAGCAGTACAGGGGCGAATAATTCACCCCTCCACTTT TRBD1 - TRBJ1-6 TRBV6-5
CASSALAGEQYF TGTGCCAGTAGCGCACTAGCGGGAGAGCAGTACTTC TRBD2 few TRBJ2-7 TRBV19
CASRGQGSYNEQFF TGTGCCAGCAGGGGGCAGGGATCCTACAATGAGCAGTTCTTC - once TRBJ2-1 TRBV28
CASSLGRGKDQPQHF TGTGCCAGCAGCTTAGGCAGGGGGAAAGATCAGCCCCAGCATTTT TRBD1 - TRBJ1-5 TRBV7-9
CASSVGGAQGNEQFF TGTGCCAGCAGCGTCGGCGGGGCCCAGGGCAATGAGCAGTTCTTC - - TRBJ2-1 TRBV9
CASSYSPRLNTEAFF TGTGCCAGCAGTTACTCTCCCCGTTTGAACACTGAAGCTTTCTTT - - TRBJ1-1 TRBV6-5
CASSRGESTEAFF TGTGCCAGCAGCAGGGGAGAGAGCACTGAAGCTTTCTTT - - TRBJ1-1 TRBV2
CASSSLVGNYNEQFF TGTGCCAGCAGCTCGTTGGTGGGCAACTACAATGAGCAGTTCTTC - - TRBJ2-1 TRBV7-2
CASTASGLQETQYF TGTGCCAGTACCGCTAGCGGGCTCCAAGAGACCCAGTACTTC TRBD2 - TRBJ2-5 TRBV19
CASRPIDREDGYTF TGCGCCAGCAGGCCAATCGACAGGGAAGATGGCTACACCTTC TRBD1 - TRBJ1-2 TRBV5-1
CATRLAGGLTGELFF TGTGCCACCAGACTAGCGGGAGGGCTGACCGGGGAGCTGTTTTTT TRBD2 few TRBJ2-2 TRBV6-5
CASSLGQGLDGYTF TGTGCCAGCAGCTTGGGACAGGGACTCGATGGCTACACCTTC TRBD1 - TRBJ1-2 TRBV7-9
CASSMGGPTPSTDTQYF TGTGCCAGTAGTATGGGCGGGCCCACGCCTAGCACAGATACGCAGTATTTT - - TRBJ2-3 TRBV19
CASSYTGSSPLHF TGTGCCAGCAGCTACACAGGGAGTTCACCCCTCCACTTT - - TRBJ1-6 TRBV5-8
CASSYSKSGVNEQFF TGTGCCAGCAGTTACTCGAAATCAGGGGTCAATGAGCAGTTCTTC - - TRBJ2-1 TRBV6-5
CASSLGHGDSNQPQHF TGTGCCAGCAGCTTGGGACATGGGGACAGCAATCAGCCCCAGCATTTT - - TRBJ1-5 TRBV7-7
CSGGVAGVDEQYF TGTTCCGGGGGGGTAGCGGGAGTGGACGAGCAGTACTTC TRBD2 - TRBJ2-7 TRBV7-9
CASSVSLSEQFF TGTGCCAGCAGCGTATCGTTGTCCGAGCAGTTCTTC - - TRBJ2-1 TRBV9
CASSVDVDRGSTDTQYF TGTGCCAGCAGCGTAGACGTGGATAGGGGGAGCACAGATACGCAGTATTTT - - TRBJ2-3 TRBV9
CASSAQPRKLFF TGTGCCAGCAGTGCCCAACCCCGGAAACTGTTTTTT - - TRBJ1-4 TRBV6-1
CASSLGGGRAATNEKLFF TGTGCCAGCAGCTTGGGGGGCGGTCGGGCAGCAACTAATGAAAAACTGTTTTTT - - TRBJ1-4 TRBV5-4
CASGNRNTEAFF TGCGCCAGCGGCAATCGAAACACTGAAGCTTTCTTT - - TRBJ1-1 TRBV5-1
CASRGGANTGELFF TGTGCCAGCAGGGGGGGGGCGAACACCGGGGAGCTGTTTTTT TRBD2 few TRBJ2-2 TRBV6-6
CARSRGTSRTDTQYF TGCGCCCGCAGCCGGGGGACTTCCCGCACAGATACGCAGTATTTT - - TRBJ2-3 TRBV4-3
CASSPGSGTQAFF TGTGCCAGCAGCCCGGGGAGCGGGACACAAGCTTTCTTT - few TRBJ1-1 TRBV7-2
CASSDGSGGNNEQFF TGTGCCAGCAGTGACGGTAGCGGGGGAAACAATGAGCAGTTCTTC TRBD2 - TRBJ2-1 TRBV6-4
CASSLGLAGVSAETQYF TGTGCCAGCAGCTTGGGACTAGCGGGAGTCTCAGCGGAGACCCAGTACTTC TRBD2 - TRBJ2-5 TRBV5-4
CASSRTSGGTDTQYF TGTGCCAGCAGCCGGACTAGCGGAGGCACAGATACGCAGTATTTT TRBD2 - TRBJ2-3 TRBV5-4
CASAPGETYNSPLHF TGTGCCAGCGCCCCCGGGGAAACCTATAATTCACCCCTCCACTTT - - TRBJ1-6 TRBV6-1
CASSPRDSPSGNTIYF TGTGCCAGCAGCCCGCGCGACAGTCCCTCTGGAAACACCATATATTTT - - TRBJ1-3 TRBV4-2
CASSDGFYNEQFF TGTGCCAGCAGTGACGGTTTTTACAATGAGCAGTTCTTC - - TRBJ2-1 TRBV2
CASLQGVNTEAFF TGTGCCAGTTTACAGGGGGTGAACACTGAAGCTTTCTTT TRBD1 once TRBJ1-1 TRBV28